This T cell receptor beta chain was documented in a study of cytotoxic CD8 clonotypes in ibrutinib-treated CLL. Looking at the study overall: Among the samples, the mean was around 260,000 productive templates and roughly 94,000 productive rearrangements. Points from the study as a whole: Contraction or stability on treatment was seen for public clonotypes, which were uncommon. Sampling time points were not equivalent between sustained-remission and progressing patients.

Method: immunoSEQ multiplex PCR; TCRdb's copy keeps in-frame clones and lacks some. Counted here are some 300,000 clones, almost 80% occurring once; the ten biggest clones make up 6.7%. This clone was counted a few times. The target antigen is unknown. Trimming pared 0 bases from V and 6 bases from J, leaving 8 bases between. Germline CDR1 and CDR2: LGHNA and YSLEER. The CDR3 is 13 amino acids. The material sequenced was PBMCs, taken before ibrutinib treatment. This receptor was taken from a human donor with chronic lymphocytic leukemia. This chain uses TRBV4-3 with TRBJ1-1; D might be TRBD1 (5 bases). Here the CDR3 DNA reads TGCGCCAGCAGCCAAGATCGGGGCGCTGAAGCTTTCTTT. This sequence encodes CASSQDRGAEAFF.